This TCR beta chain is drawn from a study of glioma-infiltrating T cells after dendritic cell vaccination (dated by TCRdb to about 2016). Notes on the research overall: A cohort of about 15 glioblastoma patients from Phase I and II dendritic cell vaccination trials was included, of whom 9 were newly diagnosed and 6 had recurrent disease. The vaccine consisted of monocyte-derived dendritic cells cultured less than eight days with IL-4 and GM-CSF, then pulsed overnight with autologous tumor lysate. Autologous tumor lysate-pulsed dendritic cell vaccination was administered to the patients between about 2003 and 2012. Survival after dendritic cell vaccination was correlated with TCR sequencing metrics, including TIL content and tumor-blood repertoire overlap. In glioblastoma patients vaccinated with dendritic cells, deep sequencing of TCR beta CDR3 regions served to measure the amount of tumor-infiltrating lymphocytes and to compare repertoires between tumor and blood. Patients received three intradermal dendritic cell vaccine injections at biweekly intervals in the arm below the axilla.

To note about this clone: The antigen it recognizes is unknown. Base qualities were left out, and no much larger clone turns up one base away.

Using the immunoSEQ assay, TCRB CDR3 regions were amplified from roughly 2.1 micrograms of genomic DNA, or from all available DNA when less than that was on hand. For multiplex PCR, 60 forward primers for TCR V beta segments and 13 reverse primers for J beta segments were used. Synthetic control templates were spiked into each sample at limiting dilution to estimate reads per starting template. Reads of 87 bp were generated by sequencing on the Illumina HiSeq System. The paper's processing steps were these. PCR and sequencing errors were removed by a nearest neighbor algorithm that merged closely related sequences. TCR overlap was measured as the percentage of unique tumor TCR beta sequences that were also present in the peripheral blood of the same patient. Drawn from immuneACCESS, this table holds only the in-frame rearrangements with V and J called that TCRdb kept. Clones are partly lost; checked studies trace under half to an unresolved V gene and leave the rest unexplained. That table is the source of V, J and clone size, and D and trimming were worked out from the DNA. Here the sample has around 3,600 clones; roughly 92% occur a single time. The top ten clonotypes cover around 5.5% of the sample.

What the study reported, not specific to this receptor: The three-group TCR overlap response model was described as speculative and requiring prospective validation. Higher estimated pretreatment TIL content predicted longer time to progression and overall survival after dendritic cell vaccination. No direct relationship between TCR clonality and survival was found, suggesting a diverse polyclonal response may matter. The cohort was small and heterogeneous, few patients had complete blood and tumor sets, and even fewer had initial-recurrent tumor pairs.

Patients were selected for having adequate residual fresh-frozen tumor tissue and more than two years of available survival data. Although molecular status otherwise differed among the glioblastoma patients, no patient had an isocitrate dehydrogenase mutation. PBMC were collected before vaccination, two weeks after the third vaccination, and at tumor progression when it occurred. The Qiagen DNeasy Blood extraction Kit was used to extract genomic DNA. This sample comprised blood, obtained before dendritic cell vaccination. The clonotype comes from a human donor with glioblastoma.

The nucleotides read TGTGCCAGCAGTTCCGCCTTGAGACAAGAGACCCAGTACTTC. It specifies CASSSALRQETQYF. The sequence is built from TRBV28 and TRBJ2-5, with an unclear D gene assignment. There are 14 amino acids in the CDR3, from cysteine to phenylalanine inclusive. Just CDR3 DNA is preserved here, 42 bases in frame from base 1. The germline V gene gives CDR1 as MDHEN and CDR2 as SYDVKM. Trimming at the junction amounts to 4 bases on V and 2 bases on J, and the germline ends lie 11 bases apart. This CDR3, with the reference TRBV28 and TRBJ2-5 proteins standing in past its ends, gives the full variable domain DVKVTQSSRYLVKRTGEKVFLECVQDMDHENMFWYRQDPGLGLRLIYFSYDVKMKEKGDIPEGYSVSREKKERFSLILESASTNQTSMYLCASSSALRQETQYFGPGTRLLVL.